Listed here are 9 T cell receptor beta chains from one sample, sequenced in a study of T-cell memory formation after mild COVID-19. Each CDR3 protein is one row after TCRdb ran MiXCR on the 5' RACE reads. The sample contains 250,000 to 350,000 distinct CDR3 sequences, roughly a fifth of which appear only once. The sequenced sample consisted of PBMCs or a T cell subset sorted from them (not recorded which). The source is a man aged 18 to 30 who had mild COVID-19 (a few samples of this study predate the infection). Cell type and time point are not known.

The chain combines TRBV12-3 or TRBV12-4 with TRBJ2-1; D tentatively fits TRBD1 or TRBD2 (5 bases each). The CDR3 runs to 16 residues. Trimming pared 3 bases from V and 7 bases from J, leaving 19 bases between. The DNA of the CDR3 is TGTGCCAGCAGTTTTTTGGGACCCTCCCTAATGAATGAGCAGTTCTTC. Its translation is CASSFLGPSLMNEQFF.

The sample holds a few counts of this clonotype. The V and J genes are TRBV7-9 and TRBJ2-1; TRBD2 is a possible D gene (5 bases). With 8 bases removed from V and 0 bases from J, the gap between germline ends came to 11 bases. The CDR3 extends over 14 amino acids. Germline assignment: CDR1 SEHNR and CDR2 FQNEAQ (reference sequence). CDR3 sequence (DNA): TGTGCCAGCCTTGGGGAGAGCTCCTACAATGAGCAGTTCTTC. Its translation: CASLGESSYNEQFF.

This clonotype was found once. The chain combines TRBV15 with TRBJ2-3; no clear D. V was shortened by 0 bases and J by 0 bases, with 10 bases between the two germline ends. Germline assignment: CDR1 LNHNV and CDR2 YYDKDF (reference sequence). There are 16 residues in the CDR3. The chain's CDR3 is CATSREWQLSTDTQYF. For the CDR3, the DNA is TGTGCCACCAGCAGAGAATGGCAGTTGAGCACAGATACGCAGTATTTT.

The rearrangement joins TRBV12-3 or TRBV12-4 to TRBJ2-5; the match to TRBD1 covers 7 bases. The CDR3 covers 13 residues. The trim removed 6 bases at V and 2 bases at J, leaving 3 bases unmatched. The DNA of the CDR3 is TGTGCCAGCAGACTGACAGGGCAAGAGACCCAGTACTTC. Translated, it gives CASRLTGQETQYF.

The rearrangement uses TRBV20-1 and TRBJ2-5, with TRBD2 identical over 7 bases. V lost 6 bases to trimming and J lost 4 bases; unmatched junction nucleotides: 2. The CDR3 is 11 residues long. Germline-derived CDR1 and CDR2 are DFQATT and SNEGSKA (reference sequence). The CDR3 loop reads CSAGRGETQYF. As DNA, the CDR3 is TGCAGTGCGGGGAGGGGAGAGACCCAGTACTTC.

V gene TRBV7-6 combines with J gene TRBJ2-7, with 10 nucleotides matching TRBD1. Germline-derived CDR1 and CDR2 are SGHVS and FNYEAQ. V dropped 1 base and J dropped 3; count of bases not matched to a gene: 3. The CDR3 totals 15 residues. The CDR3 nucleotides are TGTGCCAGCAGCTTAGGGGGACAGGGGATCTACGAGCAGTACTTC. Amino acid sequence: CASSLGGQGIYEQYF.

This clonotype showed up many times. The chain combines TRBV3-2 with TRBJ1-2. TRBV3-2 is termed a pseudogene. This CDR3 is 12 amino acids long. CDR3 residues: CASSHDFSGYTF. The CDR3, as DNA: TGTGCCAGCAGCCATGACTTCAGTGGCTACACCTTC.

This clonotype was observed at least ten times. The J gene is TRBJ2-1, the V gene TRBV5-1; 7 nucleotides line up with TRBD1. The V and J ends lost 4 bases and 6 bases, in that order; junction bases with no gene match: 10. Germline CDR1 reads SGHRS; CDR2 reads YFSETQ. The CDR3 has 15 amino acids. Here the CDR3 reads CASSQRQGRSNEQFF. The CDR3 DNA reads as TGCGCCAGCAGCCAGAGACAGGGTAGAAGCAATGAGCAGTTCTTC.

This clonotype showed up just a few times. The chain carries TRBV9 and TRBJ1-1, with D possibly being TRBD1 (5 bases). This CDR3 contains 10 residues. With 9 bases removed from V and 11 bases from J, the gap between germline ends came to 14 bases. Germline V gives CDR1 SGDLS, CDR2 YYNGEE. The CDR3 nucleotides read TGTGCCACCGACTGTAGGGGCGCTTTCTTT. This sequence encodes CATDCRGAFF.